What follows is one TCR beta chain and its context. The source of the sample is a study of blood T cell repertoires in COVID-19. At the level of the study: Sources were T cells, B-cell-depleted T cells, or PBMCs; the material itself was cDNA or gDNA.

Original analysis: Reference gene primer amplification gave nucleated cell count estimates. The method was immunoSEQ multiplex PCR; TCRdb's version includes in-frame clones alone and lacks a portion of them. V, J and clone size are taken as reported in that table, and D and trimming were inferred from the DNA itself. This sample carries approximately 200,000 clones, approximately 86% of them seen once, and the ten largest clones take about a tenth. The CDR3 has 15 residues. With 5 bases clipped from V and 7 bases from J, the junction kept 10 bases outside the gene matches. In germline, CDR1 is PRHDT, CDR2 FYEKMQ (reference sequence).

Sequenced material: PBMCs or T cells enriched from blood (not recorded which). This rearrangement joins TRBV13 to TRBJ2-3, with 9 bases identical to TRBD2. This TCR derives from a man between 18 and 35 years old with acute COVID-19. The CDR3, as DNA: TGTGCCAGCAGCCCCGAGGGACTAGCCGTGCATACGCAGTATTTT. It codes for CASSPEGLAVHTQYF.